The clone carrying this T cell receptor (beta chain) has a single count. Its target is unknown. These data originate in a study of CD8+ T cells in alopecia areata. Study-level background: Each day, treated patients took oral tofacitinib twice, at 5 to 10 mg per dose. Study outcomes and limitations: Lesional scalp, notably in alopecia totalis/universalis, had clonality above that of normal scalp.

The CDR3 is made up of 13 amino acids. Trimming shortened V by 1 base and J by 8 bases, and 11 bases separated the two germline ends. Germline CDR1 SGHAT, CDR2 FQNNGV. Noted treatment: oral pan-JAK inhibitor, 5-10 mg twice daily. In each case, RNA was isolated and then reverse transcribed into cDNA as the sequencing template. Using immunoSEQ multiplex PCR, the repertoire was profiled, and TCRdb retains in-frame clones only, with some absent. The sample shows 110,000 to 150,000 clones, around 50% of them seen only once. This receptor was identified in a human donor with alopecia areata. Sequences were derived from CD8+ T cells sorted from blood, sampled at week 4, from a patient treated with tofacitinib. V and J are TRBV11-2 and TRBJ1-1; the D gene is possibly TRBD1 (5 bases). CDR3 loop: CASSLGEGSEAFF. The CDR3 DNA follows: TGTGCCAGCAGCTTAGGAGAGGGGAGCGAAGCTTTCTTT.